These 27 T cell receptor beta chains originate from one sample sequenced in a study of vaccination effects on CD4 cells after COVID-19. Profiling relied on immunoSEQ multiplex PCR, and the TCRdb table lists in-frame clones only, not all of them. The data show over 80,000 clones, with under 85% seen just once and more than 1% held by the top ten. ViraFEST assay sequencing came after antigen-specific CD4+ T cells were expanded with viral peptide pools. Culturing for 10 days preceded CD4+ T cell isolation. Of the BNT162b2 and mRNA-1273 vaccines, participants received two doses of one or the other. No antigen is known for these receptors. Sequenced material: CD4+ T cells from PBMCs cultured with HCoV-OC43 spike peptides, taken after COVID-19 vaccination. Noted subset: HCoV-OC43 spike overlapping peptide pool stimulation. These receptors came from a human donor who received a COVID-19 vaccine.

This chain uses TRBV6-1 with TRBJ2-5; TRBD1 is a possible D gene (8 bases). The CDR3 is 17 residues long. Looked up from germline, CDR1 is MNHNS and CDR2 is SASEGT. The V end lost 2 bases, the J end lost 5 bases, and 21 bases lay between the germline ends. DNA for the CDR3: TGTGCCAGCAGTGAACAACAGGGGGGGTTGGTAAGGGAGACCCAGTACTTC. Translated: CASSEQQGGLVRETQYF.

The chain links TRBV3-1 (or the pseudogene TRBV3-2) to TRBJ2-3; 7 positions match TRBD2. J lost 1 base, V lost 11 bases, and 6 bases had no gene match. Germline V gene data show CDR1 as LGHDT and CDR2 as YNNKEL (reference sequence). The CDR3 loop spans 13 amino acids. CDR3 sequence (DNA): TGTGCCTCCTGCGGGGGTCGCACAGATACGCAGTATTTT. Amino acids: CASCGGRTDTQYF.

This clone was picked up a small number of times. This chain links TRBV6-1 with TRBJ1-1; the D gene is possibly TRBD1 (6 bases). Germline V gene data show CDR1 as MNHNS and CDR2 as SASEGT. V lost 4 bases and J lost 0, with 15 bases in between. The CDR3 is 16 amino acids. Here the CDR3 reads CASSGSGQFMNTEAFF. The DNA of the CDR3 is TGTGCCAGCAGTGGATCGGGACAATTCATGAACACTGAAGCTTTCTTT.

The genes are TRBV10-3 and TRBJ1-6; D gene ambiguous. Germline V gives CDR1 ENHRY, CDR2 SYGVKD. The ends were cut back, 7 bases at V and 6 bases at J, with 10 bases in the middle. CDR3 length equals 13 residues. CDR3 coding DNA: TGTGCCATCAACCGGGCCCCTAATTCACCCCTCCACTTT. Protein: CAINRAPNSPLHF.

V and J are TRBV9 and TRBJ2-1, with D possibly being TRBD2 (5 bases). Germline V gene lookup returns CDR1 SGDLS and CDR2 YYNGEE. The CDR3 sequence is 11 residues long. V was pared by 0 bases and J by 10 bases, with 5 bases between. CDR3 coding DNA: TGTGCCAGCAGCGTAGGCGGGGAGCAGTTCTTC. Its translation is CASSVGGEQFF.

This clone was counted between two and nine times. The gene calls are TRBV6-7 and TRBJ1-1; unclear D gene. TRBV6-7 has ORF status, its function being uncertain. V lost 11 bases and J lost 5, with 3 bases in between. The CDR3 has 8 residues. CDR3 in DNA: TGTGCCGGGACTGAAGCTTTCTTT. Residues: CAGTEAFF.

This clone was observed a handful of times. The CDR3, as DNA: TGCAGCGGCCGGACAGGGTCGCGCGCTGAAGCTTTCTTT. This gives the protein CSGRTGSRAEAFF. The chain couples TRBV29-1 to TRBJ1-1; 8 nucleotides align to TRBD1. J lost 6 bases, V lost 7 bases, and 10 bases had no gene match. CDR1 and CDR2 from the germline V gene are SQVTM and ANQGSEA. The CDR3 consists of 13 residues.

This sequence joins TRBV20-1 and TRBJ1-2; D uncertain. Germline assignment: CDR1 DFQATT and CDR2 SNEGSKA (reference sequence). The CDR3 length is 10 residues. The V end was cut by 5 bases, the J end by 6 bases, with 7 bases between. In DNA, the CDR3 is TGCAGTGCTCCGAGGGATGGCTACACCTTC. It yields the protein CSAPRDGYTF.

The chain carries TRBV30 and TRBJ1-6, with D maybe TRBD1 (6 bases). This CDR3 is built from 16 residues. Germline V gives CDR1 GTSNPN, CDR2 SVGIG (reference sequence). V lost 4 bases to trimming and J lost 6 bases, with 19 bases between them. CDR3 coding DNA: TGTGCCTGGAAGAAGGGTTCTACAGGGCGTAATTCACCCCTCCACTTT. Its translation: CAWKKGSTGRNSPLHF.

The chain couples TRBV6-5 to TRBJ1-5; D might be TRBD1 (6 bases). The CDR3 spans 14 residues. V was trimmed by 7 bases and J by 3 bases, leaving 13 bases between them. Germline V CDR1 and CDR2: MNHEY, SVGAGI. In nucleotides, the CDR3 is TGTGCCAGCACCAAGACAGGTTACAATCAGCCCCAGCATTTT. It yields the protein CASTKTGYNQPQHF.

The rearrangement links TRBV4-1 to TRBJ2-5; 16 bases map to TRBD2. There are 20 residues in the CDR3. V shed 4 bases and J 0 bases; nucleotides not matched to a gene: 11. CDR1 is MGHRA, CDR2 YSYEKL, per germline. CDR3 residues: CASSPSRLGLAGGYQETQYF. The CDR3 coding sequence is TGCGCCAGCAGCCCGAGCAGATTGGGACTAGCGGGGGGGTACCAAGAGACCCAGTACTTC.

The chain links TRBV5-1 to TRBJ1-2; D call uncertain. Germline loops: CDR1 SGHRS, CDR2 YFSETQ. This CDR3 comprises 14 residues. With 0 bases removed from V and 4 bases from J, the gap between germline ends came to 10 bases. The CDR3 here is CASSLEVLGYGYTF. The CDR3 region has the DNA TGCGCCAGCAGCTTGGAGGTTTTGGGCTATGGCTACACCTTC.

This clone was seen more than once but under ten times. The chain recombines TRBV24-1 with TRBJ2-2; D is perhaps TRBD1 (6 bases). The CDR3 extends over 17 amino acids. Trimming stripped 4 bases from V and 7 bases from J, with 21 bases between. Germline V CDR1 and CDR2: KGHDR, SFDVKD. This CDR3 is CATSDLRDTLNGGELFF. The CDR3 DNA follows: TGTGCCACCAGTGACCTCCGGGACACCCTCAACGGCGGGGAGCTGTTTTTT.

The rearrangement links TRBV5-6 to TRBJ2-7; D is unclear. The CDR3 is 15 amino acids. Trimming removed 0 bases from V and 6 bases from J, with 16 bases in between. The germline gives CDR1 SGHDT, CDR2 YYEEEE. The CDR3 DNA is TGTGCCAGCAGCTTGGGTCTTGAGTGGCGGAGCGAGCAGTACGTC. Protein product: CASSLGLEWRSEQYV.

This chain connects TRBV30 to TRBJ1-2; 12 nucleotides line up with TRBD1. This CDR3 comprises 12 residues. Germline V gives CDR1 GTSNPN, CDR2 SVGIG (reference sequence). The V segment lost 6 bases and the J segment 8 bases; nucleotides outside the gene matches: 4. CDR3 in DNA: TGTGCCTGTTGGGACAGGGGGCAAGGCTACACCTTC. Protein sequence: CACWDRGQGYTF. Complete variable domain (other parts from reference TRBV30 and TRBJ1-2): SQTIHQWPATLVQPVGSPLSLECTVEGTSNPNLYWYRQAAGRGLQLLFYSVGIGQISSEVPQNLSASRPQDRQFILSSKKLLLSDSGFYLCACWDRGQGYTFGSGTRLTVV.

This clone was recorded once. This chain links TRBV9 with TRBJ2-1; the match to TRBD2 covers 10 bases. The ends lost 3 bases at V and 4 bases at J; junction bases unmatched: 4. Germline V gene lookup returns CDR1 SGDLS and CDR2 YYNGEE. This CDR3 is 15 amino acids long. CDR3 nucleotide sequence: TGTGCCAGCAGCGCAAGCGGGGGGGATTACAATGAGCAGTTCTTC. Protein product: CASSASGGDYNEQFF. Drawing the rest from reference TRBV9 and TRBJ2-1, the complete variable domain is DSGVTQTPKHLITATGQRVTLRCSPRSGDLSVYWYQQSLDQGLQFLIQYYNGEERAKGNILERFSAQQFPDLHSELNLSSLELGDSALYFCASSASGGDYNEQFFGPGTRLTVL.

The CDR3 sequence is CASSFGTYDGYTF. CDR3 sequence (DNA): TGTGCCAGCAGTTTCGGGACATATGACGGCTACACCTTC. The chain carries TRBV6-6 and TRBJ1-2; TRBD1 is a possible D gene (6 bases). Germline V CDR1 and CDR2: MNHNY, SVGAGI (reference sequence). This CDR3 spans 13 amino acids. The germline V and J ends were trimmed by 4 bases and 8 bases, with 14 bases remaining between them.

V usage is TRBV21-1 and J usage is TRBJ1-4. TRBV21-1 is a listed pseudogene. The CDR3 length is 15 residues. In nucleotides, the CDR3 is TGTGCCAGCAGCTTCCGCTATACCCCTTGTGAAAAACTGTTTTTT. Protein sequence: CASSFRYTPCEKLFF.

This chain links TRBV9 with TRBJ2-6; 7 bases fit TRBD2. CDR3 length: 17 residues. Germline CDR1 and CDR2: SGDLS and YYNGEE. V shed 0 bases and J 3 bases; nucleotides not matched to a gene: 6. The CDR3 DNA is TGTGCCAGCAGCGTAGGCGGGGGTGGCTTTGGGGCCAACGTCCTGACTTTC. It is translated as CASSVGGGGFGANVLTF. Drawing the rest from reference TRBV9 and TRBJ2-6, the complete variable domain is DSGVTQTPKHLITATGQRVTLRCSPRSGDLSVYWYQQSLDQGLQFLIQYYNGEERAKGNILERFSAQQFPDLHSELNLSSLELGDSALYFCASSVGGGGFGANVLTFGAGSRLTVL.

The genes are TRBV5-6 and TRBJ1-1, with 8 bases identical to TRBD1. CDR1 and CDR2 from the germline V gene are SGHDT and YYEEEE. V lost 4 bases, J lost 7 bases, and 12 bases stayed unmatched. The CDR3 runs to 15 residues. This CDR3 reads CASSVTGALRVEAFF. In DNA form, the CDR3 reads TGTGCCAGCAGCGTGACAGGGGCATTGCGGGTTGAAGCTTTCTTT.

This clone was detected only once. The chain couples TRBV6-5 to TRBJ2-7; the match to TRBD1 covers 8 bases. CDR1 and CDR2 from the germline V gene are MNHEY and SVGAGI. After removal of 6 bases from V and 7 bases from J, the junction contained 11 bases not matched to a gene. This CDR3 spans 14 amino acids. CDR3: CASRGARGPGEQYV. CDR3 bases: TGTGCCAGCAGAGGAGCCAGGGGGCCGGGTGAGCAGTACGTC.

The CDR3 DNA follows: TGTGCCACCAGTGATCGGACCTACCGCTTATCCGATGAGCAGTTCTTC. Translated, it gives CATSDRTYRLSDEQFF. The V call is TRBV24-1, the J call TRBJ2-1; D is ambiguous. Trimming removed 3 bases at V and 8 bases at J, with 19 bases between. The CDR3 loop spans 16 amino acids. Per germline, CDR1 KGHDR and CDR2 SFDVKD.

In this sample, this clone turned up once. The chain combines TRBV6-2 or TRBV6-3 with TRBJ1-1; weak D call: TRBD1 (6 bases). The V end was cut by 2 bases, the J end by 2 bases, with 12 bases between. The CDR3 sequence is 15 residues long. The germline V gene has CDR1 MNHEY and CDR2 SVGEGT. The CDR3 reads CASSYETGFNTEAFF. The CDR3 nucleotides are TGTGCCAGCAGTTACGAAACAGGGTTCAACACTGAAGCTTTCTTT.

The gene calls are TRBV6-5 and TRBJ1-1; no firm D call. Germline CDR1 and CDR2: MNHEY and SVGAGI. The CDR3 extends over 12 amino acids. The V end lost 7 bases, the J end lost 7 bases, and 13 bases lay between the germline ends. The CDR3 nucleotides are TGTGCCAGCACCCCAATGGTTGGTGAAGCTTTCTTT. It yields the protein CASTPMVGEAFF.

The chain combines TRBV3-1 (or the pseudogene TRBV3-2) with TRBJ2-7; the D gene is possibly TRBD1 (6 bases). V dropped 2 bases and J dropped 6 bases, with 20 bases sitting between them. Germline V gene data show CDR1 as LGHDT and CDR2 as YNNKEL (reference sequence). CDR3 length: 16 residues. The CDR3 coding sequence is TGTGCCAGCAGCCAACGCTGGACAGATTCAAGGGGCGAGCAGTACGTC. Translated, it gives CASSQRWTDSRGEQYV.

The chain uses TRBV24-1 and TRBJ2-1; D possibly corresponds to TRBD1 (5 bases). The CDR3 is 16 amino acids. The ends were cut back, 6 bases at V and 1 base at J, with 15 bases in the middle. CDR1 KGHDR and CDR2 SFDVKD come from the germline V gene. The CDR3 nucleotides read TGTGCCACCAGTCACGACAGAGCCGGGTCCTACAATGAGCAGTTCTTC. Translating gives CATSHDRAGSYNEQFF.

The rearrangement uses TRBV9 and TRBJ2-4; possibly TRBD2 for D (6 bases). The CDR3 sequence is 15 residues long. The V end was cut by 0 bases, the J end by 7 bases, with 14 bases between. Germline loops: CDR1 SGDLS, CDR2 YYNGEE. The CDR3 loop is CASSVVGHRGNIQYF. The CDR3 DNA sequence: TGTGCCAGCAGCGTAGTAGGCCACCGGGGGAACATTCAGTACTTC.